This TCR beta chain was retrieved from a study of cytomegalovirus exposure and HLA in healthy donors. Primers for the PCR totalled 60 Vbeta and 13 Jbeta. Profiling relied on immunoSEQ multiplex PCR, and the TCRdb table lists in-frame clones only, not all of them. The table lists some 200,000 clones, 80% to 85% of them singletons, with around 0.75% in the top ten. J was trimmed by 0 bases and V by 1 base; bases with no gene match: 4. CDR3 length equals 17 residues. Per the germline V gene, CDR1 is MDHEN and CDR2 is SYDVKM. The sequence was obtained from a woman under 30 in good health and CMV-seronegative. Source material: PBMCs. The V gene is TRBV28, the J gene TRBJ2-1; 9 nucleotides align to TRBD2. The CDR3 loop reads CASSLYGSGSSYNEQFF. CDR3 nucleotides: TGTGCCAGCAGTTTATACGGTAGCGGGAGCTCCTACAATGAGCAGTTCTTC. Full variable domain (outside the CDR3, taken from reference TRBV28 and TRBJ2-1): DVKVTQSSRYLVKRTGEKVFLECVQDMDHENMFWYRQDPGLGLRLIYFSYDVKMKEKGDIPEGYSVSREKKERFSLILESASTNQTSMYLCASSLYGSGSSYNEQFFGPGTRLTVL.